These T cell receptor beta chains were read from a single sample in a study of control samples from healthy donors and cancer patients. Using immunoSEQ multiplex PCR, the repertoire was profiled, and TCRdb retains in-frame clones only, with some absent. Of about 120,000 clones listed, about 83% are singletons. Sample: blood. The receptors originated from a man aged 25-40 years in good health. CDR3s include the opening cysteine and the closing phenylalanine or tryptophan. The order of the fields is clone size, D gene, J gene, V gene, CDR3 DNA, CDR3 protein. D genes are given only for firm matches. The size field is filled for only some rows; it gives once, few, many or a size class.

.,.,TRBJ2-4,TRBV5-1,TGCGCCAGCAGCTTGGGGCAGGACCCCAAAAACATTCAGTACTTC,CASSLGQDPKNIQYF
.,.,TRBJ1-6,TRBV24-1,TGTGCCACCAGTCTGGCCCTGGAAAATTCACCCCTCCACTTT,CATSLALENSPLHF
.,.,TRBJ1-6,TRBV2,TGTGCCAGCACATATAATTCACCCCTCCACTTT,CASTYNSPLHF
.,.,TRBJ1-5,TRBV4-1,TGCGCCAGCAGCCCCTATTGGGGGGGAGGCAATCAGCCCCAGCATTTT,CASSPYWGGGNQPQHF
.,.,TRBJ2-2,TRBV12-3/TRBV12-4,TGTGCCAGCAGTTGGAGGGAGTCCGGGGAGCTGTTTTTT,CASSWRESGELFF
.,TRBD2,TRBJ2-1,TRBV6-1,TGTGCCAGCAGTGAACGGCGGGGGGCCTACAATGAGCAGTTCTTC,CASSERRGAYNEQFF
.,TRBD1,TRBJ1-6,TRBV5-8,TGTGCCAGCAGTAAAGGTAGGACAGGGTCAGCTTCACCCCTCCACTTT,CASSKGRTGSASPLHF
few,.,TRBJ1-1,TRBV12-3/TRBV12-4,TGTGCCAGCTGGCACACTGAAGCTTTCTTT,CASWHTEAFF
.,.,TRBJ1-3,TRBV4-2,TGTGCCAGCAGCCAAGATCTCGTGGGGGCGCGGGACACCATATATTTT,CASSQDLVGARDTIYF
.,.,TRBJ2-6,TRBV11-2,TGTGCCAGCAGCTTAAACCGGGGGGCCAACGTCCTGACTTTC,CASSLNRGANVLTF
.,.,TRBJ2-1,TRBV30,TGTGCCTGGAGTGTAGGAGGGTCGAGTGAGCAGTTCTTC,CAWSVGGSSEQFF
few,TRBD2,TRBJ2-7,TRBV3-1/TRBV3-2,TGTGCCAGCAGCCTATCCTCGACTAGCGGGTACGAGCAGTACTTC,CASSLSSTSGYEQYF
.,.,TRBJ1-2,TRBV6-5,TGTGCCAGTGAACTACAGGACCGCTATGGCTACACCTTC,CASELQDRYGYTF
.,.,TRBJ1-4,TRBV10-1,TGCGCCAGCAGTGAAAGGGAAAAGGGTGAAAAACTGTTTTTT,CASSEREKGEKLFF
few,TRBD2,TRBJ2-3,TRBV2,TGTGCCAGCAGTCTCCTAGCGGGGGACACAGATACGCAGTATTTT,CASSLLAGDTDTQYF
.,.,TRBJ2-1,TRBV6-5,TGTGCCAGCAGTTATACAGGGATTGGGGATGAGCAGTTCTTC,CASSYTGIGDEQFF
.,.,TRBJ1-6,TRBV2,TGTGCCAGCAGTGGGGTAAGCCGTAATTCACCCCTCCACTTT,CASSGVSRNSPLHF
.,.,TRBJ1-1,TRBV27,TGTGCCAGCAGTTTAGGTGTTGGGACTGAAGCTTTCTTT,CASSLGVGTEAFF
.,TRBD1,TRBJ1-2,TRBV6-5,TGTGCCAGCGTGCCCCCGGGACAGATTAACTATGGCTACACCTTC,CASVPPGQINYGYTF
.,TRBD1,TRBJ2-5,TRBV7-2,TGTGCCAGCAGCTCGGACCCGGGACAGCAAGAGACCCAGTACTTC,CASSSDPGQQETQYF
.,.,TRBJ2-6,TRBV21-1,TGTGCCAGCAGCAAAACATACTCTGGGGCCAACGTCCTGACTTTC,CASSKTYSGANVLTF
few,.,TRBJ2-2,TRBV29-1,TGCAGCGTTGGGGGCGCGAATACCGGGGAGCTGTTTTTT,CSVGGANTGELFF
.,.,TRBJ1-6,TRBV15,TGTGCCACCAGCAGAGATAGGGGCGGTTCACCCCTCCACTTT,CATSRDRGGSPLHF
.,TRBD1,TRBJ1-1,TRBV7-3,TGTGCCAGCAGCTTCGACAGGGGGATGAACACTGAAGCTTTCTTT,CASSFDRGMNTEAFF
few,.,TRBJ1-4,TRBV5-1,TGCGCCAGCAGCTTGGGAGTAAGTGCAACTAATGAAAAACTGTTTTTT,CASSLGVSATNEKLFF
.,TRBD1,TRBJ1-1,TRBV6-5,TGTGCCAGCTTCGGACAGGGCGGTATCACTGAAGCTTTCTTT,CASFGQGGITEAFF
.,.,TRBJ1-6,TRBV28,TGTGCCAGCAGTCCCAACGACAGAGGGAATTCACCCCTCCACTTT,CASSPNDRGNSPLHF
.,.,TRBJ2-5,TRBV3-1/TRBV3-2,TGTGCCAGCAGCCTCCCTCGGGAGACCCAGTACTTC,CASSLPRETQYF
.,.,TRBJ1-3,TRBV10-3,TGTGCCATCAGCCCTGAGGAGCTGGGAAACACCATATATTTT,CAISPEELGNTIYF
.,.,TRBJ1-1,TRBV30,TGTGCCTGGAGGTTAGGGGCCGCTGAAGCTTTCTTT,CAWRLGAAEAFF
.,.,TRBJ2-2,TRBV6-1,TGTGCCAGCAGTGAAGCGTCGGGAAGTAGGGGGAAGCTGTTTTTT,CASSEASGSRGKLFF
.,.,TRBJ1-6,TRBV5-1,TGCGCCAGCAGCTTGATCCAGGGTTCATCCCATTCACCCCTCCACTTT,CASSLIQGSSHSPLHF
.,.,TRBJ1-1,TRBV19,TGTGCCAGTAGTATAGGGGCCGACTACGAGGACACTGAAGCTTTCTTT,CASSIGADYEDTEAFF
.,.,TRBJ2-1,TRBV7-3,TGTGCCAGCAGCTTTAGTGGGAAGTACAATGAGCAGTTCTTC,CASSFSGKYNEQFF
.,TRBD1,TRBJ1-4,TRBV2,TGTGCCAGCAGGGGGGACAGTGGTAATGAAAAACTGTTTTTT,CASRGDSGNEKLFF
.,TRBD1,TRBJ1-1,TRBV2,TGTGCCAGCAGCCTCGGACAGGCGTCCGGGGCTTTCTTT,CASSLGQASGAFF
many,.,TRBJ1-2,TRBV29-1,TGCAGCGTTGAGGAGGGCTCTAGAGGCTACACCTTC,CSVEEGSRGYTF
.,.,TRBJ1-2,TRBV7-9,TGTGCCAGCAGCTTAGGTCTGGTGACACCAAACTATGGCTACACCTTC,CASSLGLVTPNYGYTF
once,TRBD1,TRBJ1-6,TRBV10-3,TGTGCCATCAGTGAGTCGACTCGTGGCAGGGGGGGAAATTCACCCCTCCACTTT,CAISESTRGRGGNSPLHF
.,.,TRBJ2-7,TRBV19,TGTGCCAGTAGCAAGACAGGAGTATACGAGCAGTACTTC,CASSKTGVYEQYF
.,TRBD1,TRBJ1-1,TRBV19,TGTGCCACTCGGGACAGGGTGAACACTGAAGCTTTCTTT,CATRDRVNTEAFF
.,.,TRBJ1-1,TRBV25-1,TGTGCCAGCAGTGAAGCGGGGGCGGGGAACACTGAAGCTTTCTTT,CASSEAGAGNTEAFF
.,.,TRBJ2-3,TRBV24-1,TGTGCCACCAGCTTACAGGGAACAGGCGATACGCAGTATTTT,CATSLQGTGDTQYF
.,TRBD1,TRBJ1-2,TRBV5-1,TGCGCCAGCAGCTCCATTCCTCGACAGGGGGAAGGCTACACCTTC,CASSSIPRQGEGYTF
.,.,TRBJ2-3,TRBV3-1/TRBV3-2,TGTGCCAGCAGCCAAGGGGGCTATTCAGATACGCAGTATTTT,CASSQGGYSDTQYF
.,.,TRBJ1-2,TRBV7-9,TGTGCCAGCAGCCCCCCCGGGGGGCAGCTCTATGGCTACACCTTC,CASSPPGGQLYGYTF
few,.,TRBJ2-3,TRBV24-1,TGTGCCACCAGTCCTGGTTACGACGGTATAACAGATACGCAGTATTTT,CATSPGYDGITDTQYF
.,.,TRBJ1-4,TRBV11-3,TGTGCCAGCAGCCCAGGGCAGGGGTCTAATGAAAAACTGTTTTTT,CASSPGQGSNEKLFF